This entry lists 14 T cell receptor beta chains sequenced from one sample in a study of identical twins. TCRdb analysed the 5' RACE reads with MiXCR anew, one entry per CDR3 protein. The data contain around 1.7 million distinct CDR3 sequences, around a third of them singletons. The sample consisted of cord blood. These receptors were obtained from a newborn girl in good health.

CDR3 coding DNA: TGTGCCAGCAGCCAAGGGAGGTATGTAGGCAATGAGCAGTACTTC. This translates into CASSQGRYVGNEQYF. The chain carries TRBV4-2 and TRBJ2-5; D might be TRBD2 (5 bases). The CDR3 runs to 15 residues. The germline V gene has CDR1 LGHNA and CDR2 YNFKEQ. V was cut by 1 base and J by 11 bases, with 20 bases left in between.

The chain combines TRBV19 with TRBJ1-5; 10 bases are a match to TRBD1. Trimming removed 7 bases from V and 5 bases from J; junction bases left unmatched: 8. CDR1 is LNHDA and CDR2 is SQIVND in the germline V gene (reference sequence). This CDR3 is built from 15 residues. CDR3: CASTTDRGRHQPQHF. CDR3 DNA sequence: TGTGCCAGTACCACGGACAGGGGGAGGCATCAGCCCCAGCATTTT.

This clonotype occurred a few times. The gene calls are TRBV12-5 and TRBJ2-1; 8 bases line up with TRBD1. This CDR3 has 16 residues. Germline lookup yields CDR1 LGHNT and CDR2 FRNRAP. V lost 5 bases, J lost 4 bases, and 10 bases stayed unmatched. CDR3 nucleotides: TGTGCTAGTGGTCCCCCTGGGACAGGCCTTTACAATGAGCAGTTCTTC. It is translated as CASGPPGTGLYNEQFF.

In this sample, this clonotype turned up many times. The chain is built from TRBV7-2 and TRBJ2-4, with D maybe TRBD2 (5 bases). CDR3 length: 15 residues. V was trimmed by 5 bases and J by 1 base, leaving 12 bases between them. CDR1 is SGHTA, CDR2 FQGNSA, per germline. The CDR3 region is CASSEAALAKNIQYF. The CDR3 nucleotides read TGTGCCAGCAGCGAAGCGGCCCTGGCCAAAAACATTCAGTACTTC.

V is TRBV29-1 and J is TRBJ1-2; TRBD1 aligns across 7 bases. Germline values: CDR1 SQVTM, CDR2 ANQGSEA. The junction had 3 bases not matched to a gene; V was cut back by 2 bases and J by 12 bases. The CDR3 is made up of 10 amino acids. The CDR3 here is CSVETGAHTF. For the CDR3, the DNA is TGCAGCGTTGAAACAGGGGCACACACCTTC. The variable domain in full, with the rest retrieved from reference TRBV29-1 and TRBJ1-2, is SAVISQKPSRDICQRGTSLTIQCQVDSQVTMMFWYRQQPGQSLTLIATANQGSEATYESGFVIDKFPISRPNLTFSTLTVSNMSPEDSSIYLCSVETGAHTFGSGTRLTVV.

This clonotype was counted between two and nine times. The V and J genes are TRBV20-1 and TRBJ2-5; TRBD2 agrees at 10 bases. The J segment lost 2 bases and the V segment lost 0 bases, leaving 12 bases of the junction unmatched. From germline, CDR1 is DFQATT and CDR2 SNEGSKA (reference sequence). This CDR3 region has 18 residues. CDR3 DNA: TGCAGTGCTAGAGACCCCACAATCGGACTAGCGGATCAAGAGACCCAGTACTTC. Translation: CSARDPTIGLADQETQYF.

DNA for the CDR3: TGTGCCAGCAGCTTAGGGACAGGGCTGGAAGACAATGAGCAGTTCTTC. It is translated as CASSLGTGLEDNEQFF. The V and J genes are TRBV11-2 and TRBJ2-1, with 8 bases aligning to TRBD1. CDR3 length equals 16 residues. The V and J ends lost 1 base and 5 bases, in that order; junction bases with no gene match: 7. From germline, CDR1 is SGHAT and CDR2 FQNNGV.

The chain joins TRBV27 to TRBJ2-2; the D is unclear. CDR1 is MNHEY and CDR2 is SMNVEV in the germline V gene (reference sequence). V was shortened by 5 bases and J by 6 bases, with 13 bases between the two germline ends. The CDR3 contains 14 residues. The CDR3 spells CASSRTRPPGELFF. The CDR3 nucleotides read TGTGCCAGCAGTCGTACCCGGCCGCCCGGGGAGCTGTTTTTT.

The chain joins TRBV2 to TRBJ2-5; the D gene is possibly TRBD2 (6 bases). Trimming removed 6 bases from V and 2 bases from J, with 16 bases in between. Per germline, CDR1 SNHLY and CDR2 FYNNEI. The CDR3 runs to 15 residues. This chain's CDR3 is CASRNPGLGQETQYF. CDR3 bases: TGTGCCAGCAGGAATCCGGGACTGGGGCAAGAGACCCAGTACTTC.

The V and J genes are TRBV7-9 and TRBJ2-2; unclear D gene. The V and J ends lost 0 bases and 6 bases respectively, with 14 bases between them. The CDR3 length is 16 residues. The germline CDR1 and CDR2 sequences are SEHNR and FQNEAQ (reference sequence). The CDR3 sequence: CASSLAKTGFSGELFF. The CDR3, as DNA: TGTGCCAGCAGCTTAGCTAAGACGGGCTTCTCCGGGGAGCTGTTTTTT. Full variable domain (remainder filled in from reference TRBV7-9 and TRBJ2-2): DTGVSQNPRHKITKRGQNVTFRCDPISEHNRLYWYRQTLGQGPEFLTYFQNEAQLEKSRLLSDRFSAERPKGSFSTLEIQRTEQGDSAMYLCASSLAKTGFSGELFFGEGSRLTVL.

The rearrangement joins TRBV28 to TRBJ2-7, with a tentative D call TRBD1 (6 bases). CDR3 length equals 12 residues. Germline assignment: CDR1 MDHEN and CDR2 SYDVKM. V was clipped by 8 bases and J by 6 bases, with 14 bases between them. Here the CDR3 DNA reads TGTGCCAGCCGAACGACAGGCCGCGAGCAGTACTTC. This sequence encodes CASRTTGREQYF.

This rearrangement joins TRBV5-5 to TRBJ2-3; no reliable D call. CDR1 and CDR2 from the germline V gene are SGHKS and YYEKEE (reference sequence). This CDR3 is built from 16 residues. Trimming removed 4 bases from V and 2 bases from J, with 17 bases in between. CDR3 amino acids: CASSPRVALFTDTQYF. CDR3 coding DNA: TGTGCCAGCAGCCCCCGGGTGGCTCTATTCACAGATACGCAGTATTTT.

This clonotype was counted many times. CDR3 amino acids: CASSFGTDSYNSPLHF. Written as DNA, the CDR3 is TGTGCCAGCAGTTTCGGGACAGACTCCTATAATTCACCCCTCCACTTT. This rearrangement joins TRBV12-3 or TRBV12-4 to TRBJ1-6, with 7 nucleotides matching TRBD1. This CDR3 has 16 residues. V gave up 3 bases and J gave up 0 bases; unmatched junction bases: 2.

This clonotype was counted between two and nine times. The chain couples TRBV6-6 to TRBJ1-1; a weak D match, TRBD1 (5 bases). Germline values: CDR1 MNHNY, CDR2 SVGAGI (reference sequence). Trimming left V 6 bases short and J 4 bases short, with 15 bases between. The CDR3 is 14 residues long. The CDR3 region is CASSLRDPGTEAFF. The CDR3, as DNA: TGTGCCAGCAGCCTAAGGGACCCCGGCACTGAAGCTTTCTTT.